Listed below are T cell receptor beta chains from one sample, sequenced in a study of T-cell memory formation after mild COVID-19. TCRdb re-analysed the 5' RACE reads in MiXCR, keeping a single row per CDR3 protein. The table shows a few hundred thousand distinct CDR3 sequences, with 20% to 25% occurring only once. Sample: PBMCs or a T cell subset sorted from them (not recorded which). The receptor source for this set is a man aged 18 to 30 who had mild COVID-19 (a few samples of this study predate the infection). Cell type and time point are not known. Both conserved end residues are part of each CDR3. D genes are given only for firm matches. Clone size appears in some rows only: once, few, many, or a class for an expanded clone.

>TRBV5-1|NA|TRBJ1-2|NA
CASSFEPGEGYTF
TGCGCCAGCAGCTTCGAACCTGGGGAGGGCTACACCTTC
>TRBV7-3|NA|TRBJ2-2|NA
CASSLTGKNGELFF
TGTGCCAGCAGCTTAACGGGGAAGAACGGGGAGCTGTTTTTT
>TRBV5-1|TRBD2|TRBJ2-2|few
CASREGSGNTGELFF
TGCGCCAGCCGGGAAGGGAGCGGGAATACCGGGGAGCTGTTTTTT
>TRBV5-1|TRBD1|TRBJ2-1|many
CASSLATGADEQFF
TGCGCCAGCAGCTTGGCTACAGGGGCGGATGAGCAGTTCTTC
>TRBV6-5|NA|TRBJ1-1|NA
CASSSGLVSEAFF
TGTGCCAGCAGTTCAGGGTTGGTCTCTGAAGCTTTCTTT
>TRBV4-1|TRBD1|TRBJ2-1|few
CASSQAGTEYNEQFF
TGCGCCAGCAGCCAGGCCGGGACAGAATACAATGAGCAGTTCTTC
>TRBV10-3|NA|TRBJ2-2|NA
CAISGYTGELFF
TGTGCCATCAGTGGTTACACCGGGGAGCTGTTTTTT
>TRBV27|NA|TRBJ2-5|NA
CASSLGGLKTQYF
TGTGCCAGCAGTTTAGGGGGGCTGAAGACCCAGTACTTC
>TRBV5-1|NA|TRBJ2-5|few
CASSLAGTKDETQYF
TGCGCCAGCAGCTTGGCCGGGACAAAGGACGAGACCCAGTACTTC
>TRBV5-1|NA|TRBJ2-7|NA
CASSLRTNAYEQYF
TGCGCCAGCAGCTTGCGGACGAATGCCTACGAGCAGTACTTC
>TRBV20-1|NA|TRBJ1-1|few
CSWTVNTEAFF
TGCAGCTGGACGGTGAACACTGAAGCTTTCTTT
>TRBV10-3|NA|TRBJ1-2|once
CAISESLGFGGYTF
TGTGCCATCAGTGAGTCTTTGGGGTTCGGTGGCTACACCTTC
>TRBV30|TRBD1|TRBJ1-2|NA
CAWSPDRDYGYTF
TGTGCCTGGAGTCCGGACAGGGATTATGGCTACACCTTC
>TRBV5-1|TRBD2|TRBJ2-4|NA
CASSLEPGGENIQYF
TGCGCCAGCAGCTTGGAACCGGGAGGGGAAAACATTCAGTACTTC
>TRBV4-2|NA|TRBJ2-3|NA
CASSQDVGGGDTQYF
TGTGCCAGCAGCCAAGATGTAGGGGGGGGAGATACGCAGTATTTT
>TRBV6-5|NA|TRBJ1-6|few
CASSLDPDRNSPLHF
TGTGCCAGCAGTCTGGACCCCGATAGGAATTCACCCCTCCACTTT
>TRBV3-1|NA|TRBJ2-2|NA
CASSRGLLNTGELFF
TGTGCCAGCAGCCGGGGACTCCTAAACACCGGGGAGCTGTTTTTT
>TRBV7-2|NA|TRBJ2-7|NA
CASSLEKGLGYEQYF
TGTGCCAGCAGCTTAGAAAAAGGGTTGGGGTACGAGCAGTACTTC
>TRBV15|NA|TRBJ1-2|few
CATSTQGEANYGYTF
TGTGCCACCAGCACTCAGGGAGAGGCAAACTATGGCTACACCTTC
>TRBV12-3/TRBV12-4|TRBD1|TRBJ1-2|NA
CASSSRGQGDRGYTF
TGTGCCAGCAGTTCCCGAGGACAGGGGGATCGGGGCTACACCTTC
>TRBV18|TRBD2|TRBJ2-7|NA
CASSPDRLAGRYEQYF
TGTGCCAGCTCACCCGATCGACTAGCGGGGAGGTACGAGCAGTACTTC
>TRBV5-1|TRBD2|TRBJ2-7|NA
CASSLAAGGDEQYF
TGCGCCAGCAGCTTGGCCGCGGGGGGGGACGAGCAGTACTTC